This T cell receptor beta chain stems from a study of shared clonotypes between healthy human individuals. Broader study findings: Donors were few, which limited the genetic and exposure-history diversity represented. Naive subsets generally had larger estimated richness than memory subsets.

This clone was seen ten or more times. As yet, its antigen is unknown. Germline-derived CDR1 and CDR2 are SGHKS and YYEKEE (reference sequence). The CDR3 spans 14 residues. V dropped 1 base and J dropped 7 bases, with 14 bases sitting between them. CD8 memory merged CD45RO+ cells and CCR7-negative CD45RA+ TemRA cells into one population. Generated by immunoSEQ multiplex PCR, the TCRdb table keeps only in-frame clones and is missing some. This table holds about 120,000 clones, about 70% found once. The TCR was taken from a woman under 40 in good health. V and J are TRBV5-5 and TRBJ2-5; a possible D gene is TRBD2 (5 bases). Source material: memory CD8+ T cells sorted from blood. As to subset: CD45RO+ cells pooled with CCR7-negative TemRA cells. This CDR3 is CASSLPDSPGTQYF. The CDR3 bases are TGTGCCAGCAGCTTGCCGGACTCTCCAGGGACCCAGTACTTC.